This record covers a single TCR beta chain. The data derive from a study of Ad26.COV2.S vaccination and SARS-CoV-2 variants. This CDR3 has 13 amino acids. The germline V gene encodes CDR1 LNHDA and CDR2 SQIVND (reference sequence). J gave up 6 bases and V 7 bases, and 4 bases lay outside the gene matches. Method: immunoSEQ multiplex PCR; TCRdb's copy keeps in-frame clones and lacks some. The sample has around 94,000 clones, over 60% seen once. This rearrangement joins TRBV19 to TRBJ2-7, with TRBD1 matching over 12 bases. The sample here was peripheral blood, taken after recovery from COVID-19. The TCR was taken from a human donor who had recovered from COVID-19. DNA of the CDR3: TGTGCCAGTAAAGGGACAGGGGGCGCCGAGCAGTACTTC. Protein: CASKGTGGAEQYF.